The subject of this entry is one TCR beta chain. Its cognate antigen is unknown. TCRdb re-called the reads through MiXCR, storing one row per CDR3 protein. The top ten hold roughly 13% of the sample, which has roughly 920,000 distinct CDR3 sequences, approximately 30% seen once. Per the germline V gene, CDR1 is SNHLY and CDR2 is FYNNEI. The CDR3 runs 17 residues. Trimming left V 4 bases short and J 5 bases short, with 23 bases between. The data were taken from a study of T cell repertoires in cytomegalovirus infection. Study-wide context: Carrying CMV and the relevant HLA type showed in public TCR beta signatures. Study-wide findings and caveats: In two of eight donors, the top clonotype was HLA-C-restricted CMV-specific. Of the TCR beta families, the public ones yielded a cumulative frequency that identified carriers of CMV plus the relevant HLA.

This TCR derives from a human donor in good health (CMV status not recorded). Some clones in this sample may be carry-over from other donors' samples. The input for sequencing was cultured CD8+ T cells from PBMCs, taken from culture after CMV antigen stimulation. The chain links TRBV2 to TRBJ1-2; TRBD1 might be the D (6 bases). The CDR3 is CASSGPTNREEGYGYTF. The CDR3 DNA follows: TGTGCCAGCAGTGGACCAACCAACAGGGAAGAGGGGTATGGCTACACCTTC.